Following are 16 T cell receptor beta chains from one sample sequenced in a study of T cells after yellow fever vaccination. TCRdb reanalysed the 5' RACE reads using MiXCR and keeps one entry per CDR3 protein. The sample lists over 150,000 distinct CDR3 sequences, 5.5% to 7.5% occurring once. The sample here was CD4+ T cells sorted from PBMCs, taken on the day of the first yellow fever vaccination. Receptors were obtained from a young man who received the YFV17D yellow fever vaccine.

This clonotype has a handful of counts. This sequence joins TRBV5-8 and TRBJ2-5, with TRBD2 identical over 15 bases. The junction had 3 bases not matched to a gene; V was cut back by 4 bases and J by 2 bases. Germline lookup yields CDR1 SGHTS and CDR2 YDEGEE. The CDR3 covers 16 residues. The CDR3 coding sequence is TGTGCCAGCAGCCCCGGGACTAGCGGGGGGCAAGAGACCCAGTACTTC. This encodes CASSPGTSGGQETQYF.

This sequence joins TRBV12-3 or TRBV12-4 and TRBJ2-6, with 9 bases fitting TRBD1. CDR3 length: 17 amino acids. The V and J ends lost 6 bases and 0 bases, in that order; junction bases with no gene match: 6. CDR3 sequence: CASSPGTGSSGANVLTF. CDR3 coding DNA: TGTGCCAGCAGCCCAGGGACAGGGAGCTCTGGGGCCAACGTCCTGACTTTC.

This clonotype was counted a single time. The CDR3 nucleotides are TGCTTTGCTAGAGATTGGAGCGGGGGCGACAATGAGCAGTTCTTC. Protein product: CFARDWSGGDNEQFF. This chain uses TRBV20-1 with TRBJ2-1; 8 bases are a match to TRBD2. This CDR3 contains 15 residues. Germline V gene lookup returns CDR1 DFQATT and CDR2 SNEGSKA (reference sequence).

This clonotype came up many times. The chain recombines TRBV11-3 with TRBJ2-5; 12 nucleotides line up with TRBD2. This CDR3 is 18 amino acids long. CDR1 and CDR2 (germline): SGHNT, YENEEA. Trimming at V came to 1 base and at J to 5 bases, leaving 11 bases not matched to a gene. The chain's CDR3 is CASSLGGSSGGGWETQYF. CDR3 DNA: TGTGCCAGCAGCTTAGGAGGTTCTAGCGGGGGGGGTTGGGAGACCCAGTACTTC.

This clonotype was detected ten times or more. The rearrangement links TRBV6-2 or TRBV6-3 to TRBJ2-5; D not certain. V lost 4 bases and J lost 5, with 17 bases in between. The CDR3 loop spans 15 amino acids. The germline V gene has CDR1 MNHEY and CDR2 SVGEGT. CDR3 region: CASSFGGSSSETQYF. CDR3 coding DNA: TGTGCCAGCAGTTTCGGCGGATCAAGCTCTGAGACCCAGTACTTC.

This chain connects TRBV2 to TRBJ2-5; D gene ambiguous. CDR1 is SNHLY, CDR2 FYNNEI, per germline. CDR3 length: 12 amino acids. The ends were cut back, 7 bases at V and 0 bases at J, with 6 bases in the middle. CDR3 in amino acids: CASNQYQETQYF. DNA for the CDR3: TGTGCCAGCAACCAGTACCAAGAGACCCAGTACTTC.

Comments on this clonotype: A much larger clone lies a single base off, so this may be a read error. The gene calls are TRBV28 and TRBJ2-2; 7 nucleotides line up with TRBD1. After removal of 5 bases from V and 2 bases from J, the junction contained 2 bases not matched to a gene. Germline-derived CDR1 and CDR2 are MDHEN and SYDVKM. This CDR3 has 14 amino acids. CDR3 DNA: TGTGCCAGCAGTCACAGGGGTAACACCGGGGAGCTGTTTTTT. It specifies CASSHRGNTGELFF.

This clonotype has more than one count but fewer than ten. The V and J genes are TRBV12-3 or TRBV12-4 and TRBJ1-1; perhaps TRBD1 as D (5 bases). The ends were cut back, 3 bases at V and 2 bases at J, with 10 bases in the middle. The CDR3 runs to 14 residues. The CDR3 bases are TGTGCCAGCAGTTTCGCCGGACAAAACACTGAAGCTTTCTTT. Translating it yields CASSFAGQNTEAFF.

A few counts support this clonotype. The J gene is TRBJ1-5, the V gene TRBV20-1; maybe TRBD1 (6 bases). V was trimmed by 3 bases and J by 4 bases, leaving 7 bases between them. Per the germline V gene, CDR1 is DFQATT and CDR2 is SNEGSKA (reference sequence). This CDR3 contains 12 residues. CDR3 sequence reads: CSARRGNQPQHF. The DNA for the CDR3 is TGCAGTGCTAGGAGGGGGAATCAGCCCCAGCATTTT.

This clonotype was detected ten times or more. The chain is built from TRBV4-3 and TRBJ2-3, with D perhaps being TRBD1 or TRBD2 (5 bases each). V was trimmed by 0 bases and J by 2 bases, leaving 15 bases between them. Germline V CDR1 and CDR2: LGHNA, YSLEER. This CDR3 region has 17 residues. The CDR3 coding sequence is TGCGCCAGCAGCCAAGAGTCCGGACTCGGGGCCACAGATACGCAGTATTTT. Its protein is CASSQESGLGATDTQYF.

This clonotype was seen a few times. The V gene is TRBV20-1, the J gene TRBJ2-5; 8 bases align to TRBD2. Germline V gene sequence: CDR1 DFQATT, CDR2 SNEGSKA (reference sequence). The V and J ends lost 0 bases and 1 base, in that order; junction bases with no gene match: 7. This CDR3 contains 16 residues. The chain's CDR3 is CSARDPSGGAQETQYF. The CDR3 nucleotides read TGCAGTGCTAGAGATCCCAGCGGGGGAGCCCAAGAGACCCAGTACTTC.

This clonotype was seen a handful of times. The chain is built from TRBV5-1 and TRBJ2-1; perhaps TRBD2 as D (5 bases). The V end lost 0 bases, the J end lost 2 bases, and 12 bases lay between the germline ends. CDR1 is SGHRS, CDR2 YFSETQ, per germline. The CDR3 length is 16 residues. CDR3 in DNA: TGCGCCAGCAGCTTGGCCGGACTCTTGGCCTACAATGAGCAGTTCTTC. Protein product: CASSLAGLLAYNEQFF.

The table lists this clonotype with many counts. The rearrangement links TRBV7-2 to TRBJ1-2, with 7 bases fitting TRBD1. V shed 5 bases and J 3 bases; nucleotides not matched to a gene: 3. Germline values: CDR1 SGHTA, CDR2 FQGNSA. This CDR3 spans 13 amino acids. CDR3 bases: TGTGCCAGCAGCCAGACAGGGTACTATGGCTACACCTTC. Translation gives CASSQTGYYGYTF.

On this clonotype: A much larger clone differs by one base, so this may be a read error. The J gene is TRBJ2-5, the V gene TRBV4-1; tentative D call: TRBD1 (6 bases). Germline V gene sequence: CDR1 MGHRA, CDR2 YSYEKL. This CDR3 has 13 amino acids. CDR3 DNA: TGTGCCAGGAGCCGACGGACAGAAGAGACCCAGTACTTC. Translating gives CARSRRTEETQYF.

This clonotype was seen ten or more times. The chain has TRBV20-1 and TRBJ1-5; D gene uncertain. Germline V gene sequence: CDR1 DFQATT, CDR2 SNEGSKA (reference sequence). V gave up 5 bases and J gave up 6 bases, with 5 bases separating them. The CDR3 length is 10 residues. The DNA of the CDR3 is TGCAGTGCTGACGGTCAGCCCCAGCATTTT. This translates into CSADGQPQHF.

The chain combines TRBV6-1 with TRBJ2-1; 12 bases align to TRBD2. The CDR3 totals 15 residues. Germline V lookup: CDR1 MNHNS, CDR2 SASEGT. J gave up 4 bases and V 7 bases, and 5 bases lay outside the gene matches. The CDR3 loop reads CASKLAGGSYNEQFF. CDR3 in DNA: TGTGCCAGCAAGCTAGCGGGGGGGAGTTACAATGAGCAGTTCTTC.